The clone carrying this TCR beta chain was counted ten times or more. Its antigen is still unknown. This sample is part of a study of neurological immune-mediated disorders. Sorted libraries drew on 900,000 to 1,000,000 CD4+ or CD8+ T cells. A 10-nucleotide random UMI tagged transcripts in template-switch 5'RACE cDNA synthesis. Every sequencing run produced over 200 million TCR-beta sequences, and the sequences from any one run covered 15-18 subjects. TCRdb used MiXCR to reprocess the 5' RACE reads, holding one entry per CDR3 protein. The data contain about 14,000 distinct CDR3 sequences, under 15% of them seen just once; the ten biggest clones take up roughly two fifths. The germline V and J ends were trimmed by 6 bases and 8 bases, with 19 bases remaining between them. The CDR3 is 14 residues long. Germline CDR1 SNHLY, CDR2 FYNNEI. Study-wide results and limits: The highest TCR clonal expansion occurred in HTLV-1-associated myelopathy; multiple sclerosis fell below healthy controls.

The sequence was obtained from a female donor with HTLV-1-associated myelopathy (HAM/TSP). Sequencing was carried out using CD8+ T cells from blood. The chain combines TRBV2 with TRBJ1-2; D is possibly TRBD1 (6 bases). The CDR3 sequence is CASSSSQGPLGYTF. The CDR3 nucleotides are TGTGCCAGCAGCTCCTCACAGGGACCCTTAGGCTACACCTTC.